The 7 T cell receptor beta chains presented below share a single source sample, sequenced in a study of beta chain features in type 1 diabetes. The isolated RNA, all of it, was reverse transcribed, so expressed TCRB transcripts were what got sequenced. TCRdb keeps only in-frame clones here, not all; method: immunoSEQ multiplex PCR. Among roughly 450,000 clones listed, 11% to 15% were seen once. The sequencing input was naive CD4+ T cells from blood. The receptors were gathered from a man aged 30-40 years in good health.

The rearrangement links TRBV4-3 to TRBJ1-4, with D possibly matching TRBD1 (6 bases). The length of the CDR3 is 13 residues. Per the germline V gene, CDR1 is LGHNA and CDR2 is YSLEER. Between the trimmed V and J ends, which lost 3 bases and 8 bases, there was a span of 10 bases. CDR3 residues: CASSQATGEKLFF. CDR3 DNA: TGCGCCAGCAGCCAGGCCACAGGGGAAAAACTGTTTTTT.

This clone was picked up a small number of times. J is TRBJ2-1 and V is TRBV4-3; perhaps TRBD2 as D (6 bases). From germline, CDR1 is LGHNA and CDR2 YSLEER. This CDR3 has 15 residues. V lost 6 bases, J lost 5 bases, and 17 bases lay in between. As DNA, the CDR3 is TGCGCCAGCAGTGGAGCGGGCTTGGGAAACAATGAGCAGTTCTTC. This codes for CASSGAGLGNNEQFF.

V usage is TRBV7-2 and J usage is TRBJ1-3, with D unresolved. Per germline, CDR1 SGHTA and CDR2 FQGNSA. V dropped 1 base and J dropped 1 base, with 5 bases sitting between them. The CDR3 is 14 amino acids. This CDR3 is CASSLEISGNTIYF. DNA of the CDR3: TGTGCCAGCAGCTTAGAAATTTCTGGAAACACCATATATTTT.

This clone was recorded a few times. The J gene is TRBJ2-1, the V gene TRBV19; 11 nucleotides line up with TRBD1. This CDR3 is 16 amino acids long. Losses at the gene ends were 3 bases for V and 4 bases for J; bases not matched to a gene: 5. The V gene's germline CDR1 is LNHDA and CDR2 SQIVND (reference sequence). The CDR3 here is CASSIEGTGGYNEQFF. CDR3 sequence (DNA): TGTGCCAGTAGTATCGAAGGGACAGGGGGGTACAATGAGCAGTTCTTC.

The chain recombines TRBV7-2 with TRBJ1-4; D not resolved. The CDR3 runs 15 residues. The germline V gene encodes CDR1 SGHTA and CDR2 FQGNSA. Trimming stripped 2 bases from V and 7 bases from J, with 14 bases between. The CDR3 coding sequence is TGTGCCAGCAGCTTAATGAGGCACGCGGGTGAAAAACTGTTTTTT. Translation gives CASSLMRHAGEKLFF.

This CDR3 reads CASSQGTPGSTDTQYF. The DNA of the CDR3 is TGCGCCAGCAGCCAAGGGACCCCCGGTTCCACAGATACGCAGTATTTT. The gene calls are TRBV4-3 and TRBJ2-3; D is unclear. This CDR3 is 16 amino acids long. Germline V gene sequence: CDR1 LGHNA, CDR2 YSLEER. Between the trimmed V and J ends, which lost 1 base and 2 bases, there was a span of 13 bases.

The rearrangement joins TRBV6-5 to TRBJ2-3; the D gene is possibly TRBD1 (5 bases). The ends were cut back, 7 bases at V and 6 bases at J, with 14 bases in the middle. The germline V gene encodes CDR1 MNHEY and CDR2 SVGAGI. CDR3 length equals 13 residues. The CDR3 loop is CASTRQGSDTQYF. The CDR3 DNA reads TGTGCCAGCACCCGCCAGGGATCCGATACGCAGTATTTT.